This paragraph covers one T cell receptor (beta chain) sequence. CDR1 is SNHLY, CDR2 FYNNEI, per germline. The V segment lost 4 bases and the J segment 6 bases; nucleotides outside the gene matches: 5. The CDR3 length is 14 residues. The data were taken from a study of CDR3 diversity in severe acne. MiXCR was run by TCRdb on the PCR reads, yielding one entry per CDR3 protein. The sample lists about 100,000 distinct CDR3 sequences; more than 45% were seen once. The receptor comes from a male donor with acne. Material: blood. V gene TRBV2 combines with J gene TRBJ2-7; 11 positions match TRBD2. As DNA, the CDR3 is TGTGCCAGCAGTGCAACTAGCGGGAGAAGCGAGCAGTACTTC. It yields the protein CASSATSGRSEQYF.